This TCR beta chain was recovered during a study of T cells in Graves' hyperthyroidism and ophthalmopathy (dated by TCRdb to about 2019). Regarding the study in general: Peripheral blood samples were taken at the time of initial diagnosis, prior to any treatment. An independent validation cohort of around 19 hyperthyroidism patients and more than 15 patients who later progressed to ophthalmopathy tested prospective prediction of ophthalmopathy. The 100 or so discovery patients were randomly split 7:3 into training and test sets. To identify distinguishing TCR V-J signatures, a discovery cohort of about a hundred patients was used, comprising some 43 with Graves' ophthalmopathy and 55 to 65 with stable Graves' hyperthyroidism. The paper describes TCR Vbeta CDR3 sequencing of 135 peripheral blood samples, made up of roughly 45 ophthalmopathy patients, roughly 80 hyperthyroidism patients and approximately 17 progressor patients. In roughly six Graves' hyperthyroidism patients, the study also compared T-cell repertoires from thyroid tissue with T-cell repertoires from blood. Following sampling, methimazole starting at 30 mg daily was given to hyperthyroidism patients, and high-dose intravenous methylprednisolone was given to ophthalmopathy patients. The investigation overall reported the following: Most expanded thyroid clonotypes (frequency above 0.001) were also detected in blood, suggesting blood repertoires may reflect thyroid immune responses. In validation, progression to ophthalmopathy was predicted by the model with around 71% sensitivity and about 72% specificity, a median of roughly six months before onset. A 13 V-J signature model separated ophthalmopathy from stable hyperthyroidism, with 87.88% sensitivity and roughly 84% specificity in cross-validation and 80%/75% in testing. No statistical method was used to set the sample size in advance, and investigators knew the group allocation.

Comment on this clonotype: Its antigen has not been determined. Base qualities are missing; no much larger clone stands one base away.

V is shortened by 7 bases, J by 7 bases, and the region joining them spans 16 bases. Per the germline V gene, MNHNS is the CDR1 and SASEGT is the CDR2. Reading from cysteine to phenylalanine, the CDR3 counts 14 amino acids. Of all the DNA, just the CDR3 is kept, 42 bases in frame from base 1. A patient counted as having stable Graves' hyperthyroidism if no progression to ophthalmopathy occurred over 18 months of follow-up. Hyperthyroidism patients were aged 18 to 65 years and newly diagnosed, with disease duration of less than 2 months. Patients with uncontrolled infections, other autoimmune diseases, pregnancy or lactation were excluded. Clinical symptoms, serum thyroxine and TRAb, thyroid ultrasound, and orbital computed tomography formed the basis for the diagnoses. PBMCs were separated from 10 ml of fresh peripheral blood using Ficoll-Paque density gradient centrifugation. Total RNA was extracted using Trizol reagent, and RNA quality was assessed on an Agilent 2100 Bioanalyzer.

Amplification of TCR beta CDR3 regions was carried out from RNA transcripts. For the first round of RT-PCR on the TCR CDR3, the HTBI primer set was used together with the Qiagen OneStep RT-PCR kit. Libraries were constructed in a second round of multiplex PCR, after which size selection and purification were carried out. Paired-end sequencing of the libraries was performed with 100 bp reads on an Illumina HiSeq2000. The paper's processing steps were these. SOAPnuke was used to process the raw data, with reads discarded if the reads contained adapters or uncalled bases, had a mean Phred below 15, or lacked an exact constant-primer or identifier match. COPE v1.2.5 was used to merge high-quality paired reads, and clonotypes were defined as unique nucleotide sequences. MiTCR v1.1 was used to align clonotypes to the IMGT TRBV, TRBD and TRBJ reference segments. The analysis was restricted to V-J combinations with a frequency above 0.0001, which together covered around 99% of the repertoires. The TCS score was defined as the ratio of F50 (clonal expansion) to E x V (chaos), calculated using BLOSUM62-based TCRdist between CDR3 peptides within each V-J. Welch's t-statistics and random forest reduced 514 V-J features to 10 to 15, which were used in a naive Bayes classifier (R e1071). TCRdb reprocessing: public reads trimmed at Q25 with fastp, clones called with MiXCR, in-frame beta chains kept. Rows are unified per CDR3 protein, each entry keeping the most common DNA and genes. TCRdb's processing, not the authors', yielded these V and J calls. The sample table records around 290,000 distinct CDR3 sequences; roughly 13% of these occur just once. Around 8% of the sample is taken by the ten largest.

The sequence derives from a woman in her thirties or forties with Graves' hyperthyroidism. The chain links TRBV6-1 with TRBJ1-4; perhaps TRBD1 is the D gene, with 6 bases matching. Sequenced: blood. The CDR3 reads CASTSTDRLEKLFF. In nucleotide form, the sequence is TGTGCCAGCACTTCGACAGACAGGCTTGAAAAACTGTTTTTT.